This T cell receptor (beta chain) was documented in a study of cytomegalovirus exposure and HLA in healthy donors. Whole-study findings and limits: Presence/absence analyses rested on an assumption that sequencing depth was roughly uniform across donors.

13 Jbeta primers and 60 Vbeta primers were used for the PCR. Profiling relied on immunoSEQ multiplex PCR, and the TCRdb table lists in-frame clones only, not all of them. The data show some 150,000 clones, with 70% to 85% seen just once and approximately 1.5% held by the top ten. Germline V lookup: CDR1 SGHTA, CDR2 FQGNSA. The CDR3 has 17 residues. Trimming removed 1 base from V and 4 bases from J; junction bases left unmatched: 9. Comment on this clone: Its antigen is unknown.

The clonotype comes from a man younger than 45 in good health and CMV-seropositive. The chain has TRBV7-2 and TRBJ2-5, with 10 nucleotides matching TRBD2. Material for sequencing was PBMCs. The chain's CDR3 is CASSLGLAGVGGETQYF. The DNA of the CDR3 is TGTGCCAGCAGCTTAGGGCTAGCGGGGGTGGGGGGAGAGACCCAGTACTTC.